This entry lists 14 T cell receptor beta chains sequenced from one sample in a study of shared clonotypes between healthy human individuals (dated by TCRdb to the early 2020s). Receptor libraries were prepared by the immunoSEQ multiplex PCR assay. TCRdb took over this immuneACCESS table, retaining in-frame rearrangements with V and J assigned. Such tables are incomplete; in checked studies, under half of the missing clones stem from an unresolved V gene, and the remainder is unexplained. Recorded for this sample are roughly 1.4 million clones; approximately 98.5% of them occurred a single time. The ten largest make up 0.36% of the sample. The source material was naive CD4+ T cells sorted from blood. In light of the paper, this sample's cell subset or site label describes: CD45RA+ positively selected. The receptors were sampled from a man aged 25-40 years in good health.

In DNA form, the CDR3 reads TGTGCCAGCAGCCAAGACGGGTGGCCGGGCGTGGATACGCAGTATTTT. This gives the protein CASSQDGWPGVDTQYF. The rearrangement links TRBV14 to TRBJ2-3; D ambiguous. V was clipped by 0 bases and J by 6 bases, with 16 bases between them. The CDR3 loop spans 16 amino acids. The germline V gene has CDR1 SGHDN and CDR2 FVKESK.

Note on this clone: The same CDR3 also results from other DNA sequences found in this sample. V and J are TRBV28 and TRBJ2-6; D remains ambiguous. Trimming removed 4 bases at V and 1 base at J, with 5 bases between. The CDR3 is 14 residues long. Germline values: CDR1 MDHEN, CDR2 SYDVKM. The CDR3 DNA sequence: TGTGCCAGCAGTTCTACTTCTGGGGCCAACGTCCTGACTTTC. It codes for CASSSTSGANVLTF.

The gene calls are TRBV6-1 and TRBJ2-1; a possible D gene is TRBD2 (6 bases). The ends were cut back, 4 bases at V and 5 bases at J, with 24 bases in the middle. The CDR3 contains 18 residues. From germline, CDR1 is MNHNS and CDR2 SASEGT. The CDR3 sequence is CASSAFYGRSRGNNEQFF. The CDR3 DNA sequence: TGTGCCAGCAGTGCCTTCTACGGGAGATCACGTGGTAACAATGAGCAGTTCTTC.

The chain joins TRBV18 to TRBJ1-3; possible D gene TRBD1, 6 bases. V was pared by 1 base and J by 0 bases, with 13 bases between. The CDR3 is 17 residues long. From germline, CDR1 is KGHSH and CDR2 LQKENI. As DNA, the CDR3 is TGTGCCAGCTCACCACTTGGGGGGCACATCTCTGGAAACACCATATATTTT. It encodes CASSPLGGHISGNTIYF. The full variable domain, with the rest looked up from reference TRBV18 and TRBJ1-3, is NAGVMQNPRHLVRRRGQEARLRCSPMKGHSHVYWYRQLPEEGLKFMVYLQKENIIDESGMPKERFSAEFPKEGPSILRIQQVVRGDSAAYFCASSPLGGHISGNTIYFGEGSWLTVV.

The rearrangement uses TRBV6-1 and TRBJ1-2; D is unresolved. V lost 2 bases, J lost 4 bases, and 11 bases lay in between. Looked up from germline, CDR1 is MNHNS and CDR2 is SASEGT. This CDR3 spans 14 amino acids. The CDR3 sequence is CASSEPRGSYGYTF. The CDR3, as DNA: TGTGCCAGCAGTGAACCCCGAGGGAGCTATGGCTACACCTTC.

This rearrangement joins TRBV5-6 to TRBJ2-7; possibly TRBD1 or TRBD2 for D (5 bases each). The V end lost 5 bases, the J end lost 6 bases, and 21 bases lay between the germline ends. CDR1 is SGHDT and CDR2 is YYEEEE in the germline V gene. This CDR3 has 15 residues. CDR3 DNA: TGTGCCAGCAGGGGGAGAGCGAGAACAGGAGCCGAGCAGTACTTC. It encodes CASRGRARTGAEQYF.

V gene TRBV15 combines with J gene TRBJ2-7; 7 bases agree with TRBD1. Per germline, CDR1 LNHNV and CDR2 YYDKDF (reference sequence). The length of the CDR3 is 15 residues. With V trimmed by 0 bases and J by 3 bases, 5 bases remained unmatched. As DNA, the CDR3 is TGTGCCACCAGCAGAGATCGACAGGGCAACTACGAGCAGTACTTC. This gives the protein CATSRDRQGNYEQYF.

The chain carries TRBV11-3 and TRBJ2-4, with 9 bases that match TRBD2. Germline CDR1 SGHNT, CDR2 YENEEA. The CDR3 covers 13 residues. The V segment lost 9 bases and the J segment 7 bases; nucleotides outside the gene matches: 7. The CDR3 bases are TGTGCCAGATCAAGCGGGAGGCGCAACATTCAGTACTTC. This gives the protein CARSSGRRNIQYF.

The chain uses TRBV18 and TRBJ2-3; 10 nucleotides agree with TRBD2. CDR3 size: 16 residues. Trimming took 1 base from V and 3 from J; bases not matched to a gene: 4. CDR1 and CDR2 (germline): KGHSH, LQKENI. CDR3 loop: CASSPQREGPTDTQYF. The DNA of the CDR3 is TGTGCCAGCTCACCACAGCGGGAGGGCCCTACAGATACGCAGTATTTT.

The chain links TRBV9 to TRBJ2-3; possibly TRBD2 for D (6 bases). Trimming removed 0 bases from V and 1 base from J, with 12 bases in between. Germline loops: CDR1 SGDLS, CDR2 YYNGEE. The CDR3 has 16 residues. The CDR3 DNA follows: TGTGCCAGCAGCGTAGAAAGCGGGCAAGGCACAGATACGCAGTATTTT. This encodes CASSVESGQGTDTQYF.

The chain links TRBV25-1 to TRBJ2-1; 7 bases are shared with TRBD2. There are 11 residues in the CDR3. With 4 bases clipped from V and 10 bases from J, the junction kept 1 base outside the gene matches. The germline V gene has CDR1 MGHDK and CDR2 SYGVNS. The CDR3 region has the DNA TGTGCCAGCAGTGGCGGGAGAGAGCAGTTCTTC. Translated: CASSGGREQFF.

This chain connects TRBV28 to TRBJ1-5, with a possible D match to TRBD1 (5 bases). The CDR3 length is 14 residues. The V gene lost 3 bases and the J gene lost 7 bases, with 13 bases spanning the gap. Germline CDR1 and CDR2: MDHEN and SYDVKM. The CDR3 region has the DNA TGTGCCAGCAGTTTTAGGGCAGGGAGGCAGCCCCAGCATTTT. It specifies CASSFRAGRQPQHF.

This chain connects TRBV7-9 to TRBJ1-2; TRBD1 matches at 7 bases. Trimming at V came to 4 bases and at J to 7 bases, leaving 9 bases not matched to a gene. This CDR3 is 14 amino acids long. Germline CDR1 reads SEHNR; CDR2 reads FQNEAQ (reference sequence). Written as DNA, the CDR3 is TGTGCCAGCAGCTCAAGGGGGCTGCCTGGTGGCTACACCTTC. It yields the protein CASSSRGLPGGYTF.

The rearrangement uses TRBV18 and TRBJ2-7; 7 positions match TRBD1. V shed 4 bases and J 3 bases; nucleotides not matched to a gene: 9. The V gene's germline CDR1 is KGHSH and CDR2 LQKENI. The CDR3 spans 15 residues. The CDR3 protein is CASSRDSELFYEQYF. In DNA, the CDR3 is TGTGCCAGCTCACGGGACAGTGAACTTTTCTACGAGCAGTACTTC.